This TCR beta chain emerged from a study of blood T cell repertoires in COVID-19. Across the study: Sites in the United States, Italy and Spain provided acute and convalescent COVID-19 samples.

CDR3 length: 16 residues. The junction had 7 bases not matched to a gene; V was cut back by 1 base and J by 5 bases. The germline gives CDR1 MNHEY, CDR2 SVGAGI. Sequencing used immunoSEQ multiplex PCR; TCRdb keeps in-frame clones, though not all of them. The profile shows around 230,000 clones, roughly nine tenths of them singletons. The clonotype comes from a woman younger than 45 with acute COVID-19. The material sequenced was PBMCs or T cells enriched from blood (not recorded which). The chain links TRBV6-5 to TRBJ2-2, with TRBD2 matching over 7 bases. The CDR3, as DNA: TGTGCCAGCAGTTACTACGACGGGGAGGGGACCGGGGAGCTGTTTTTT. Protein product: CASSYYDGEGTGELFF.